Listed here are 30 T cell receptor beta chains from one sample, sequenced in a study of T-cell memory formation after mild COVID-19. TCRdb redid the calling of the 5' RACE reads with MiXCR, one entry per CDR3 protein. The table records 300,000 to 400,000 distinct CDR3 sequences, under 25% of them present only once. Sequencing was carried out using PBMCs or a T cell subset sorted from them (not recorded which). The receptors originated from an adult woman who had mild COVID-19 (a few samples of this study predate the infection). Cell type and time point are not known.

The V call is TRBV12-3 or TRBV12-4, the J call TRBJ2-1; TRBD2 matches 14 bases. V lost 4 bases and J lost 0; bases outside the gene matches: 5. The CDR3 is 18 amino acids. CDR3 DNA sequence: TGTGCCAGCAGTTCCGGACTAGCGGGAGGAAGCTCCTACAATGAGCAGTTCTTC. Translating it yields CASSSGLAGGSSYNEQFF.

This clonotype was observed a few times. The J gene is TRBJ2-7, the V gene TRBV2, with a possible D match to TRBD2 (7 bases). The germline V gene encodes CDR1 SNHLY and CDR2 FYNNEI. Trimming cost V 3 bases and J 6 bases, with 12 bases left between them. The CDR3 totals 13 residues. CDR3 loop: CASSERGGGEQYF. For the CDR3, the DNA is TGTGCCAGCAGTGAGCGGGGAGGGGGCGAGCAGTACTTC.

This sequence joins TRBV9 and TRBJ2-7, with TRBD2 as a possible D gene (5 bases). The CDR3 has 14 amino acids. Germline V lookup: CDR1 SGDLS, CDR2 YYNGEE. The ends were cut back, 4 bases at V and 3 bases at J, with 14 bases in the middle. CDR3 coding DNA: TGTGCCAGCAGCCCGGGCGCGGGCTACTACGAGCAGTACTTC. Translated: CASSPGAGYYEQYF.

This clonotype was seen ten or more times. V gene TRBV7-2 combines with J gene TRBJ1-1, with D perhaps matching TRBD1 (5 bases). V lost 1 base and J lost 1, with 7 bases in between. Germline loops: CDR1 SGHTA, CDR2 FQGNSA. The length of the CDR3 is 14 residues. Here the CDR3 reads CASSLGTTNTEAFF. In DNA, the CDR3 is TGTGCCAGCAGCTTAGGGACAACGAACACTGAAGCTTTCTTT.

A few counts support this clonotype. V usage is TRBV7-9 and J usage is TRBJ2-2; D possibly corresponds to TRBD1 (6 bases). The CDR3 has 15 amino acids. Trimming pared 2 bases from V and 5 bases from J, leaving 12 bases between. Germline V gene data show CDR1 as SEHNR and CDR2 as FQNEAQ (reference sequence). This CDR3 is CASSLSGEKTGELFF. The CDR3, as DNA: TGTGCCAGCAGCTTATCAGGGGAGAAGACCGGGGAGCTGTTTTTT. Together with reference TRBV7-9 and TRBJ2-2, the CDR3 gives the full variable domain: DTGVSQNPRHKITKRGQNVTFRCDPISEHNRLYWYRQTLGQGPEFLTYFQNEAQLEKSRLLSDRFSAERPKGSFSTLEIQRTEQGDSAMYLCASSLSGEKTGELFFGEGSRLTVL.

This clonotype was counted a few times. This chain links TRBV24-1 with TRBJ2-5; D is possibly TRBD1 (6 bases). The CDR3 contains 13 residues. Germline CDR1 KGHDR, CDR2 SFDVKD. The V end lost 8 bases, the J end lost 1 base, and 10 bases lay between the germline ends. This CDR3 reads CATTWGPQETQYF. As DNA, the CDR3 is TGTGCCACCACTTGGGGGCCCCAAGAGACCCAGTACTTC.

CDR3 loop: CASRPRYTNTGELFF. In DNA form, the CDR3 reads TGCGCCAGCAGACCTCGATATACGAACACCGGGGAGCTGTTTTTT. V gene TRBV5-1 combines with J gene TRBJ2-2; D unclear. The CDR3 sequence is 15 residues long. V was shortened by 5 bases and J by 0 bases, with 11 bases between the two germline ends. Germline CDR1 and CDR2: SGHRS and YFSETQ.

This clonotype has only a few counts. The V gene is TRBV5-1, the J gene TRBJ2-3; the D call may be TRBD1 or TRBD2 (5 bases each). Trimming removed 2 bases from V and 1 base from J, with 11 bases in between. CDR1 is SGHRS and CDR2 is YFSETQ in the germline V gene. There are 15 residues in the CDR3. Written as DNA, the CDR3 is TGCGCCAGCAGCTTTTCGGGGACCCGCACAGATACGCAGTATTTT. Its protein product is CASSFSGTRTDTQYF.

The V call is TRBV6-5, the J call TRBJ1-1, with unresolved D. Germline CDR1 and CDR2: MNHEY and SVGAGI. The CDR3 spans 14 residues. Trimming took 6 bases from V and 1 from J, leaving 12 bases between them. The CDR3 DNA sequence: TGTGCCAGCAGGGCACCTCCCGGGAACACTGAAGCTTTCTTT. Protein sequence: CASRAPPGNTEAFF.

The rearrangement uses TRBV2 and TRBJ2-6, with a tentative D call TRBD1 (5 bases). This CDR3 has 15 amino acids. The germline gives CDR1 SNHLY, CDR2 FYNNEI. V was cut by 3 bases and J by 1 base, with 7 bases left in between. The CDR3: CASSDRASGANVLTF. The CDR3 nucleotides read TGTGCCAGCAGTGACAGGGCTTCTGGGGCCAACGTCCTGACTTTC.

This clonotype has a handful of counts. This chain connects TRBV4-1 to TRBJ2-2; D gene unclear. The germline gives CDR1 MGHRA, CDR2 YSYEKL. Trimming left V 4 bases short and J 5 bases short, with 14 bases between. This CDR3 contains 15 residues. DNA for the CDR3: TGCGCCAGCAGCCTTTCCCTGATTCGGACCGGGGAGCTGTTTTTT. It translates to CASSLSLIRTGELFF.

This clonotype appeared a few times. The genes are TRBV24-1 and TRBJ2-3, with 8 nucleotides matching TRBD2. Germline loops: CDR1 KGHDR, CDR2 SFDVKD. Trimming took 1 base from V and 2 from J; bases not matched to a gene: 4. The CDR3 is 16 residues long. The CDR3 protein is CATSDFQRGFTDTQYF. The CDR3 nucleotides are TGTGCCACCAGTGATTTCCAGCGGGGGTTCACAGATACGCAGTATTTT.

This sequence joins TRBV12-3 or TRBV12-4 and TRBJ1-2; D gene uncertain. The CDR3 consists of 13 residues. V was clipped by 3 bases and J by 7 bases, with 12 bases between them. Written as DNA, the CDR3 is TGTGCCAGCAGTTTTGCGGACTACTCTGGCTACACCTTC. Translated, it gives CASSFADYSGYTF.

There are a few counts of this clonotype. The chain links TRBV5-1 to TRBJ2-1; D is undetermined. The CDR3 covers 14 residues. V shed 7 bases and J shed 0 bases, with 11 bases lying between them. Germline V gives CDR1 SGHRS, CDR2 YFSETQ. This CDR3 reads CASAFQSSYNEQFF. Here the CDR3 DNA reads TGCGCCAGCGCGTTCCAGAGCTCCTACAATGAGCAGTTCTTC.

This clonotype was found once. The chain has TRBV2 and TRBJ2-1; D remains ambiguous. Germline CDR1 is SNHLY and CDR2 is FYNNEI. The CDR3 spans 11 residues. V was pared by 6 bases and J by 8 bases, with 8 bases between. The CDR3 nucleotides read TGTGCCAGCAGCCCTCAGGATGAGCAGTTCTTC. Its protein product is CASSPQDEQFF.

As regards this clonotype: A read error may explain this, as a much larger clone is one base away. The CDR3 spells CASSFLGELYF. Written as DNA, the CDR3 is TGTGCCAGCAGTTTTCTGGGGGAGCTGTATTTT. This sequence joins TRBV12-3 or TRBV12-4 and TRBJ2-2; D assignment may be TRBD1 or TRBD2 (5 bases each). The CDR3 runs to 11 residues.

CDR3 DNA sequence: TGTGCCAGCGGCCTGTGGGGGTTAGGTGAAAAACTGTTTTTT. Translating gives CASGLWGLGEKLFF. The chain is built from TRBV27 and TRBJ1-4; D might be TRBD1 (5 bases). This CDR3 is built from 14 residues. CDR1 is MNHEY, CDR2 SMNVEV, per germline (reference sequence). V lost 8 bases to trimming and J lost 7 bases, with 17 bases between them.

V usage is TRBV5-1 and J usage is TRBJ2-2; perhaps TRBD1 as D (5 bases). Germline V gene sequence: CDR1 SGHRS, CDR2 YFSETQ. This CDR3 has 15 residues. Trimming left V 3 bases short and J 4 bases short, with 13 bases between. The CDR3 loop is CASSWDQGGTGELFF. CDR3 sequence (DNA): TGCGCCAGCAGCTGGGATCAGGGTGGCACCGGGGAGCTGTTTTTT.

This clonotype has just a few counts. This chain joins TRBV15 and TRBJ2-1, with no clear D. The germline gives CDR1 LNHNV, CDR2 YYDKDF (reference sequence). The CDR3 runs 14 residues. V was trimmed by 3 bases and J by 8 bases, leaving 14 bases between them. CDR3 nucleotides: TGTGCCACCAGCAGGTCCCGCGTGGGATATGAGCAGTTCTTC. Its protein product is CATSRSRVGYEQFF.

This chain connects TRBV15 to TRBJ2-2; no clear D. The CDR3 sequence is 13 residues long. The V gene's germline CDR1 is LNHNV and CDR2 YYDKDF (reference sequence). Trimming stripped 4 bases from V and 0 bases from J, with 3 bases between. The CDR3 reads CATSIPNTGELFF. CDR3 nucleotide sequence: TGTGCCACCAGCATTCCGAACACCGGGGAGCTGTTTTTT.

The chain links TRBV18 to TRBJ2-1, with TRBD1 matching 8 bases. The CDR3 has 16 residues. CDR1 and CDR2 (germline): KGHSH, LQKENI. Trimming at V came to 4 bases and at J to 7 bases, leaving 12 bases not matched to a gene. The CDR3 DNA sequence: TGTGCCAGCTCACGGACAGTCCGACAGGGGATAAATGAGCAGTTCTTC. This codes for CASSRTVRQGINEQFF.

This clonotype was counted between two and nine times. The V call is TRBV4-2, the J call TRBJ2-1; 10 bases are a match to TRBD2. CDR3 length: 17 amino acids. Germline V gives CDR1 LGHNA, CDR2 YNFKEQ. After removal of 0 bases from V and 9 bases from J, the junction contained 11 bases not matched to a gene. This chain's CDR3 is CASSQEMAAGGPSEQFF. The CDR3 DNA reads TGTGCCAGCAGCCAAGAAATGGCAGCGGGGGGGCCAAGTGAGCAGTTCTTC.

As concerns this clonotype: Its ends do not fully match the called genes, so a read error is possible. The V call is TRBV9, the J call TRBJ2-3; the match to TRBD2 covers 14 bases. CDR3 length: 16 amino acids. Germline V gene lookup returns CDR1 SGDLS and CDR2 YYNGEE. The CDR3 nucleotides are TGTGCCATCAGCGAGGGACTAGCGGGAGCCACAGATACGCAGTATTTT. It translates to CAISEGLAGATDTQYF.

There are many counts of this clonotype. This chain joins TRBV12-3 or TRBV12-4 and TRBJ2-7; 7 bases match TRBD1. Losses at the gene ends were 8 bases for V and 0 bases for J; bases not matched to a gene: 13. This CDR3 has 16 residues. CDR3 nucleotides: TGTGCCAGCTCTTTCCGGACCGGGACAGCCTCCTACGAGCAGTACTTC. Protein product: CASSFRTGTASYEQYF.

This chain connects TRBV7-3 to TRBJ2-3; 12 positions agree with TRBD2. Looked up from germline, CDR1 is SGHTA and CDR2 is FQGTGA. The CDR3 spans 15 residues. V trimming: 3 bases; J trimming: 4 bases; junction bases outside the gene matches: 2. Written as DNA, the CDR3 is TGTGCCAGCAGCTTGACTAGCGGGAGCGCAGATACGCAGTATTTT. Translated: CASSLTSGSADTQYF.

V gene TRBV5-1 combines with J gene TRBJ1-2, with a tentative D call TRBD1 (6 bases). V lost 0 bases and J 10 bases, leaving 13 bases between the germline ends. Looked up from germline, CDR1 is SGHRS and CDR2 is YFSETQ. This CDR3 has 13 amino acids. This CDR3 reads CASSLAGDGYYTF. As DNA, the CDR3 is TGCGCCAGCAGCTTGGCAGGGGATGGCTACTACACCTTC.

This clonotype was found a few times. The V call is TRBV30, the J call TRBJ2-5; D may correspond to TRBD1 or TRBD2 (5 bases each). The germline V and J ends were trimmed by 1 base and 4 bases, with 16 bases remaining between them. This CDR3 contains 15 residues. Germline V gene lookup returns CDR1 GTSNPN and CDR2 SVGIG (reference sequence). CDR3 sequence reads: CAWSEPTGRRETQYF. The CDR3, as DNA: TGTGCCTGGAGTGAGCCGACGGGACGGAGAGAGACCCAGTACTTC.

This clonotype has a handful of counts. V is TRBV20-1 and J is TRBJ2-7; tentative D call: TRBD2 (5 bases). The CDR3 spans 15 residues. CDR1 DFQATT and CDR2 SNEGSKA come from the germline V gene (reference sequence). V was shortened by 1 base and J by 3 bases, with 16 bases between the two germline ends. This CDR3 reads CSARGLGSLLYEQYF. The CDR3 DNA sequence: TGCAGTGCTAGAGGTTTGGGGAGCCTTCTCTACGAGCAGTACTTC.

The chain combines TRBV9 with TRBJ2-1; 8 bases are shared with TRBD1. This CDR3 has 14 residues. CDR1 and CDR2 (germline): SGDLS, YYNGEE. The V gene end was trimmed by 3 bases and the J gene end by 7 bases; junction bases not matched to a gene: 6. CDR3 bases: TGTGCCAGCAGCGATTGGACAGGGTCGAATGAGCAGTTCTTC. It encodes CASSDWTGSNEQFF.

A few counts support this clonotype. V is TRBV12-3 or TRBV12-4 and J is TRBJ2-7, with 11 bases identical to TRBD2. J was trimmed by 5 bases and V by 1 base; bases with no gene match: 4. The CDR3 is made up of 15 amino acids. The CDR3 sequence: CASSLEVLAGDEQYF. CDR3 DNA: TGTGCCAGCAGTTTAGAGGTACTAGCGGGAGACGAGCAGTACTTC.